This TCR beta chain emerged from a study of T-cell reconstitution after alpha-beta-depleted transplantation in children. Overall study findings and caveats: The study reportedly traced alpha-beta T cells about two months after transplant to several hundred expanded graft clones. It was surviving recipient T cells and thymic progenitors that gave some patients high TCRbeta diversity at day 60. It was newly produced T cells that mostly accounted for T-cell counts and diversity one year after transplant.

The CDR3 has 16 residues. Trimming stripped 5 bases from V and 0 bases from J, with 14 bases between. In regard to this clonotype: Its target is unknown.

The TCRbeta library incorporated unique molecular identifiers. TCRdb itself ran the PCR reads through MiXCR, one entry per CDR3 protein. The sample gives hundreds of thousands of distinct CDR3 sequences, around 15% of which show up once; roughly 40% is in the top ten. Here the sequenced sample was PBMCs, mostly from graft donor cells, taken 360 days after TCRalphabeta/CD19-depleted stem cell transplant. This clonotype was obtained from a male patient between 2 and 10 years old who had a stem cell transplant for acute lymphoblastic leukemia, so the T cells may come from the graft donor. V gene TRBV12-3 or TRBV12-4 combines with J gene TRBJ2-1; weak D call: TRBD2 (6 bases). Here the CDR3 reads CASSPLPGDSYNEQFF. CDR3 sequence (DNA): TGTGCCAGCAGTCCCCTCCCGGGAGACTCCTACAATGAGCAGTTCTTC.